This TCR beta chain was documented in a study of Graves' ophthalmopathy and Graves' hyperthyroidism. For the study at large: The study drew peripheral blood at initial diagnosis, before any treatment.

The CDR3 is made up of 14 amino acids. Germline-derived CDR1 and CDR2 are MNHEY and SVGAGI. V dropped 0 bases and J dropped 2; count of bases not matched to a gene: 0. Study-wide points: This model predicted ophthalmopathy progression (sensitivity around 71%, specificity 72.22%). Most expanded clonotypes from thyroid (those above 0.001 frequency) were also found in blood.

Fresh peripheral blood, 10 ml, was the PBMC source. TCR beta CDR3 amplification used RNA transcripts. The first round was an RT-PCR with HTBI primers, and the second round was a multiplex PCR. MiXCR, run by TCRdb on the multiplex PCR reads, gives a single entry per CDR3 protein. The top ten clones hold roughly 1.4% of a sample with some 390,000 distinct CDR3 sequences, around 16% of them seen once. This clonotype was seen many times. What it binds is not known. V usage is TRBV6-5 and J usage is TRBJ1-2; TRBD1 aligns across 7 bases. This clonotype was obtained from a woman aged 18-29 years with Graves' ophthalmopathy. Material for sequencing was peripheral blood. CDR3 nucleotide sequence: TGTGCCAGCAGTTACTCGACAGGGAACTATGGCTACACCTTC. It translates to CASSYSTGNYGYTF.